This passage covers 18 T cell receptor beta chains from one sample sequenced in a study of OX40 agonist ivuxolimab in advanced cancers. Receptors were amplified or captured by the immunoSEQ multiplex PCR assay. Not all clones reach the TCRdb copy of this immuneACCESS table, which keeps in-frame sequences only. Checked studies attribute under half of the gap to unresolved V genes and leave the rest unexplained. The sample table contains some 9,600 clones; only one count was recorded for less than 65% of them. Together, the top ten hold about 43% of the sample. The sample in question was CD4+ or CD8+ T cells sorted from blood, obtained in a trial of the OX40 agonist ivuxolimab. These TCRs come from an adult with an advanced solid tumor such as melanoma, head and neck, liver or kidney cancer.

V gene TRBV4-2 combines with J gene TRBJ1-4; 9 bases line up with TRBD1. The ends lost 3 bases at V and 8 bases at J; junction bases unmatched: 4. The CDR3 has 14 residues. Germline assignment: CDR1 LGHNA and CDR2 YNFKEQ. The CDR3 nucleotides read TGTGCCAGCAGCCAGGAAGGGACAGGGGAAAAACTGTTTTTT. As protein: CASSQEGTGEKLFF.

This clone came up once. The rearrangement uses TRBV15 and TRBJ1-6; D might be TRBD1 (5 bases). Trimming pared 4 bases from V and 4 bases from J, leaving 11 bases between. The CDR3 length is 15 residues. In germline, CDR1 is LNHNV, CDR2 YYDKDF (reference sequence). The chain's CDR3 is CATSNGAPYNSPLHF. DNA for the CDR3: TGTGCCACCAGCAATGGGGCACCTTATAATTCACCCCTCCACTTT.

The chain joins TRBV4-1 to TRBJ2-1; D is perhaps TRBD2 (6 bases). The CDR3 extends over 13 amino acids. V shed 0 bases and J shed 9 bases, with 9 bases lying between them. Germline CDR1 and CDR2: MGHRA and YSYEKL. The CDR3 region is CASSQENGGEQFF. CDR3 DNA sequence: TGCGCCAGCAGCCAAGAAAACGGGGGTGAGCAGTTCTTC.

The chain is built from TRBV5-4 and TRBJ1-2; 7 bases are a match to TRBD1. Germline V lookup: CDR1 SGHNT, CDR2 YYREEE (reference sequence). V gave up 0 bases and J gave up 3 bases; unmatched junction bases: 2. CDR3 size: 14 residues. The CDR3 sequence is CASSLGQGYYGYTF. DNA for the CDR3: TGTGCCAGCAGCTTGGGACAGGGATACTATGGCTACACCTTC.

The rearrangement joins TRBV5-6 to TRBJ2-1; 8 nucleotides align to TRBD2. CDR3 length: 13 amino acids. In germline, CDR1 is SGHDT, CDR2 YYEEEE. V shed 4 bases, J shed 7 bases, and the junction held 4 bases outside the gene matches. The CDR3 nucleotides read TGTGCCAGCAGCGGATCTAGCGGGAATGAGCAGTTCTTC. Its translation: CASSGSSGNEQFF.

The chain joins TRBV12-5 to TRBJ2-3, with 13 positions matching TRBD2. Germline CDR1 reads LGHNT; CDR2 reads FRNRAP. The CDR3 spans 15 residues. The trim removed 2 bases at V and 5 bases at J, leaving 1 base unmatched. The CDR3 loop reads CASGLTSGRGDTQYF. CDR3 in DNA: TGTGCTAGTGGTTTGACTAGCGGGAGGGGAGATACGCAGTATTTT.

This chain uses TRBV7-9 with TRBJ1-1; D is unclear. This CDR3 region has 13 residues. The germline CDR1 and CDR2 sequences are SEHNR and FQNEAQ (reference sequence). Trimming left V 5 bases short and J 3 bases short, with 10 bases between. The CDR3 DNA is TGTGCCAGCAGCCCGCCTGGAGACACTGAAGCTTTCTTT. Its translation is CASSPPGDTEAFF.

Concerning this clone: A read error may explain this, as a much larger clone is one base away. The sample carries other DNA sequences with the same CDR3. V and J are TRBV5-1 and TRBJ2-3, with 8 positions matching TRBD2. Germline-derived CDR1 and CDR2 are SGHRS and YFSETQ. The CDR3 runs to 14 residues. CDR3 sequence reads: CASGGRPSTDTQYF. CDR3 DNA: TGTGCCAGCGGGGGCAGACCCTCCACAGATACGCAGTATTTT.

In its sample, this clone ranks as medium-sized (0.01 to 0.1%). The V gene is TRBV2, the J gene TRBJ2-7; D is uncertain. The ends were cut back, 6 bases at V and 0 bases at J, with 9 bases in the middle. Germline lookup yields CDR1 SNHLY and CDR2 FYNNEI. This CDR3 comprises 13 residues. DNA of the CDR3: TGTGCCAGCAGGGATGGCTCCTCCTACGAGCAGTACTTC. This sequence encodes CASRDGSSYEQYF.

This sequence joins TRBV29-1 and TRBJ2-1, with D maybe TRBD1 (6 bases). Germline CDR1 reads SQVTM; CDR2 reads ANQGSEA. This CDR3 region has 13 residues. V shed 3 bases and J shed 9 bases, with 15 bases lying between them. The CDR3 is CSVDSWGPREQFF. CDR3 in DNA: TGCAGCGTTGACAGTTGGGGGCCCCGTGAGCAGTTCTTC.

The rearrangement uses TRBV19 and TRBJ1-4; D call uncertain. V was cut by 6 bases and J by 6 bases, with 20 bases left in between. Germline CDR1 is LNHDA and CDR2 is SQIVND (reference sequence). The CDR3 spans 16 residues. The CDR3 DNA reads TGTGCCAGTAGCCAACTGAACTCCGAGGAAGATGAAAAACTGTTTTTT. This gives the protein CASSQLNSEEDEKLFF. The entire variable domain, with the rest obtained from reference TRBV19 and TRBJ1-4, is as follows: DGGITQSPKYLFRKEGQNVTLSCEQNLNHDAMYWYRQDPGQGLRLIYYSQIVNDFQKGDIAEGYSVSREKKESFPLTVTSAQKNPTAFYLCASSQLNSEEDEKLFFGSGTQLSVL.

This clone was detected only a few times. The chain joins TRBV7-3 to TRBJ2-1; TRBD1 matches at 10 bases. Unmatched junction bases numbered 5, after V lost 4 bases and J lost 2 bases. CDR1 SGHTA and CDR2 FQGTGA come from the germline V gene. This CDR3 contains 16 residues. In nucleotides, the CDR3 is TGTGCCAGCAGCTCTGACAGGGGGCCACCCTACAATGAGCAGTTCTTC. Amino acids: CASSSDRGPPYNEQFF.

The chain has TRBV6-5 and TRBJ2-1; 8 bases fit TRBD2. CDR3 length: 12 residues. V dropped 6 bases and J dropped 13; count of bases not matched to a gene: 8. Germline CDR1 and CDR2: MNHEY and SVGAGI. The CDR3 DNA reads as TGTGCCAGCAGCTCAGTAGCGGGAAGTCAGTTCTTC. It is translated as CASSSVAGSQFF.

The rearrangement links TRBV9 to TRBJ2-7; the match to TRBD2 covers 9 bases. V lost 4 bases and J lost 5; bases outside the gene matches: 10. CDR3 length: 15 residues. Germline loops: CDR1 SGDLS, CDR2 YYNGEE. Written as DNA, the CDR3 is TGTGCCAGCAGCCCCAGCGGGGGGCTCTGGGACGAGCAGTACTTC. This sequence encodes CASSPSGGLWDEQYF.

The chain recombines TRBV28 with TRBJ1-1, with D possibly TRBD1 on 6 matching bases. Germline CDR1 and CDR2: MDHEN and SYDVKM. Trimming stripped 7 bases from V and 5 bases from J, with 20 bases between. The CDR3 is 15 residues long. The CDR3: CASNGGASRGTEAFF. The CDR3 DNA sequence: TGTGCCAGCAATGGGGGGGCGTCAAGGGGGACTGAAGCTTTCTTT.

The CDR3 spells CASSQGPLAAHTNTQYF. The CDR3 nucleotides are TGTGCCAGCAGCCAAGGGCCCTTAGCGGCCCATACGAATACGCAGTATTTT. The chain is built from TRBV7-2 and TRBJ2-3; D might be TRBD2 (6 bases). V lost 5 bases, J lost 7 bases, and 25 bases lay in between. The CDR3 is 17 residues long. Germline lookup yields CDR1 SGHTA and CDR2 FQGNSA.

This clone showed up just a few times. This chain's CDR3 is CASRSLGNTEAFF. In nucleotides, the CDR3 is TGTGCCAGCAGGAGCCTCGGGAATACTGAAGCTTTCTTT. The chain couples TRBV6-1 to TRBJ1-1; D not resolved. V was cut by 6 bases and J by 5 bases, with 13 bases left in between. This CDR3 has 13 amino acids. Per the germline V gene, CDR1 is MNHNS and CDR2 is SASEGT.

The chain couples TRBV27 to TRBJ1-2; D is possibly TRBD1 (5 bases). V lost 5 bases and J lost 3, with 10 bases in between. CDR1 and CDR2 from the germline V gene are MNHEY and SMNVEV (reference sequence). The CDR3 covers 13 residues. CDR3: CASSLKGYYGYTF. The CDR3 DNA reads TGTGCCAGCAGTCTAAAGGGGTACTATGGCTACACCTTC.